The clone carrying this T cell receptor (beta chain) counts as medium-sized (0.01 to 0.1%). Its antigen remains unknown. The data stem from a study of yellow fever vaccine responses in identical twins. TCRdb re-analysed the RT-PCR reads in MiXCR, keeping a single row per CDR3 protein. Found here are 20,000 to 25,000 distinct CDR3 sequences, roughly 80% of them singletons; the top ten hold around 4.8%. General study findings and limits: Twins reportedly appeared to share part of their vaccine T cell response while keeping part individual.

In germline, CDR1 is DFQATT, CDR2 SNEGSKA (reference sequence). Trimming removed 5 bases from V and 6 bases from J, with 16 bases in between. CDR3 length equals 13 residues. The chain has TRBV20-1 and TRBJ1-1; D gene uncertain. The TCR originated in a woman aged 18-30 years who received the yellow fever vaccine. Specimen: T cells from blood (PBMCs), unsorted or a sorted subset (not recorded which), collected before or after yellow fever vaccination (not recorded which). CDR3 coding DNA: TGCAGTGCTGGCCCTGTGCTGAGATCTGAAGCTTTCTTT. This gives the protein CSAGPVLRSEAFF.